The clone carrying this TCR beta chain was recorded at least ten times. The sample comes from a study of T cells in Graves' hyperthyroidism and ophthalmopathy. The CDR3 spans 15 residues. With 5 bases clipped from V and 6 bases from J, the junction kept 13 bases outside the gene matches. Authors of the study amplified TCR beta CDR3 regions from RNA transcripts. The primer set for the first-round RT-PCR of the TCR CDR3 was HTBI. Each CDR3 protein is one row after TCRdb ran MiXCR on the multiplex PCR reads. The table has almost 600,000 distinct CDR3 sequences, about 15% seen once. The sequence was collected from a woman under 40 with Graves' hyperthyroidism that later progressed to Graves' ophthalmopathy. Sequenced sample: blood. The chain links TRBV12-3 or TRBV12-4 to TRBJ2-7; TRBD1 aligns across 7 bases. The CDR3 bases are TGTGCCAGCAGTCCGAACCGACAGGGACCTCTCGAGCAGTACTTC. Translated: CASSPNRQGPLEQYF.